The rows below give T cell receptor beta chains drawn from one sample of a study of T cells in Graves' hyperthyroidism and ophthalmopathy. Each CDR3 protein gets one entry after TCRdb re-called the multiplex PCR reads with MiXCR. Of 380,000 or so distinct CDR3 sequences detected, roughly 14% appear once; the ten largest clones hold about a fifth. Sequenced input: blood. The receptors here all came from a man aged 30 to 45 with Graves' hyperthyroidism that later progressed to Graves' ophthalmopathy. The CDR3 runs from the conserved cysteine through the conserved F or W. The D gene is left open where the match is weak. Some rows have no size entry. The others give once, few or many, or a class for an expanded clone.

d_call,clone_size,cdr3_length,v_call,j_call,cdr3_aa,cdr3_nt
TRBD1,many,16,TRBV28,TRBJ1-6,CASGGGWTGGGSPLHF,TGTGCCAGCGGGGGGGGCTGGACAGGGGGCGGTTCACCCCTCCACTTT
TRBD2,many,15,TRBV6-1,TRBJ2-5,CASVGLAGAQETQYF,TGTGCCAGCGTCGGCCTAGCGGGGGCCCAAGAGACCCAGTACTTC
NA,many,15,TRBV28,TRBJ2-5,CASSPPDRRGETQYF,TGTGCCAGCAGCCCCCCCGACAGGCGCGGTGAGACCCAGTACTTC
NA,NA,14,TRBV5-1,TRBJ2-2,CASSPAGDTGELFF,TGCGCCAGCAGCCCCGCAGGGGACACCGGGGAGCTGTTTTTT
NA,many,14,TRBV27,TRBJ2-3,CASSISLSTDTQYF,TGTGCCAGCAGTATCAGCCTCTCGACAGATACGCAGTATTTT
NA,few,14,TRBV11-2,TRBJ1-2,CANNPGEGGDGYTF,TGTGCCAACAACCCCGGAGAGGGAGGAGATGGCTACACCTTC
NA,few,13,TRBV12-3/TRBV12-4,TRBJ2-5,CASSSVDQETQYF,TGTGCCAGCAGTTCTGTGGACCAAGAGACCCAGTACTTC
TRBD1,many,14,TRBV28,TRBJ2-3,CASTDRGGADTQYF,TGTGCCTCCACGGACAGGGGCGGCGCAGATACGCAGTATTTT
NA,NA,14,TRBV3-1,TRBJ2-3,CASSHEPEVDTQYF,TGTGCCAGCAGCCACGAACCAGAGGTAGATACGCAGTATTTT
NA,NA,15,TRBV19,TRBJ1-2,CASRKQIQGTYGYTF,TGTGCCAGTAGGAAACAGATTCAGGGAACCTATGGCTACACCTTC
TRBD1,many,14,TRBV28,TRBJ1-5,CASSTGQGDQPQHF,TGTGCCAGCAGTACGGGACAGGGGGATCAGCCCCAGCATTTT
NA,many,13,TRBV30,TRBJ1-5,CAWTTRANQPQHF,TGTGCCTGGACCACACGCGCTAATCAGCCCCAGCATTTT
NA,many,15,TRBV7-2,TRBJ2-4,CASSFLNGPKNIQYF,TGTGCCAGCAGCTTTCTGAATGGTCCCAAAAACATTCAGTACTTC
NA,NA,14,TRBV20-1,TRBJ1-2,CSASPGLANYGYTF,TGCAGTGCAAGCCCCGGCTTAGCTAACTATGGCTACACCTTC
NA,many,13,TRBV30,TRBJ2-2,CAWSVQLTGELFF,TGTGCCTGGAGTGTACAGCTAACCGGGGAGCTGTTTTTT
NA,few,12,TRBV11-2,TRBJ2-3,CASSPGLEYQYF,TGTGCCAGCAGCCCAGGACTGGAGTATCAGTATTTT
TRBD1,NA,15,TRBV5-1,TRBJ1-4,CASSPTGGHNEKLFF,TGCGCCAGCAGCCCCACAGGGGGTCATAATGAAAAACTGTTTTTT
NA,many,14,TRBV28,TRBJ1-5,CASASSRSNQPQHF,TGTGCCAGCGCCTCTAGTCGGAGCAATCAGCCCCAGCATTTT
NA,many,15,TRBV12-3/TRBV12-4,TRBJ1-4,CASTPGRGGYEKLFF,TGTGCCAGCACCCCTGGGAGGGGTGGATATGAAAAACTGTTTTTT
NA,NA,13,TRBV20-1,TRBJ2-7,CSAIRDGGYEQYF,TGCAGTGCTATCCGGGACGGGGGCTACGAGCAGTACTTC
NA,few,12,TRBV6-1,TRBJ1-2,CASTQGNYGYTF,TGTGCCAGCACTCAGGGAAACTATGGCTACACCTTC
TRBD2,few,18,TRBV5-1,TRBJ2-7,CASSLRTSGGARSYEQYF,TGCGCCAGCAGCCTACGGACTAGCGGGGGGGCGAGGTCCTACGAGCAGTACTTC
NA,many,13,TRBV20-1,TRBJ1-5,CSARDDSHQPQHF,TGCAGTGCTAGAGACGACAGTCATCAGCCCCAGCATTTT
TRBD1,few,18,TRBV20-1,TRBJ1-5,CSARYPQGTYSSNQPQHF,TGCAGTGCTAGATATCCACAGGGGACTTACTCGAGCAATCAGCCCCAGCATTTT
NA,many,13,TRBV18,TRBJ2-5,CASSPNYQETQYF,TGTGCCAGCTCACCAAACTACCAAGAGACCCAGTACTTC
NA,NA,13,TRBV18,TRBJ2-2,CASSPQGHGELFF,TGTGCCAGCTCACCACAGGGGCACGGGGAGCTGTTTTTT
TRBD1,NA,17,TRBV12-3/TRBV12-4,TRBJ1-1,CASSLARTGVLDTEAFF,TGTGCCAGCAGTTTAGCGCGGACAGGGGTCCTGGACACTGAAGCTTTCTTT
NA,few,16,TRBV5-1,TRBJ1-1,CASSPDTASWSPEAFF,TGCGCCAGCAGTCCAGATACGGCGTCTTGGTCGCCTGAAGCTTTCTTT
NA,many,17,TRBV6-2/TRBV6-3,TRBJ1-2,CASSLGGGQVVRRGYTF,TGTGCCAGCAGTCTCGGAGGGGGTCAAGTAGTACGGCGGGGCTACACCTTC
TRBD1,few,14,TRBV3-1,TRBJ2-1,CASSHQRQGLSEFF,TGTGCCAGCAGCCACCAGAGACAGGGGCTATCGGAGTTCTTC
NA,many,15,TRBV5-1,TRBJ2-7,CASSLWGGLAYEQYF,TGCGCCAGCAGCCTATGGGGGGGGCTGGCCTACGAGCAGTACTTC
NA,many,13,TRBV10-3,TRBJ1-1,CAISEQMNTEAFF,TGTGCCATCAGTGAACAGATGAACACTGAAGCTTTCTTT
NA,many,14,TRBV11-2,TRBJ2-1,CASSLNIPPDEQFF,TGTGCCAGCAGCTTAAACATCCCCCCGGATGAGCAGTTCTTC
TRBD1,few,14,TRBV29-1,TRBJ1-5,CSVGTGKGNQPQHF,TGCAGCGTGGGGACAGGGAAGGGGAATCAGCCCCAGCATTTT
NA,many,11,TRBV3-1,TRBJ1-2,CASSQGQGYTF,TGTGCCAGCAGCCAAGGTCAAGGCTACACCTTC
NA,few,16,TRBV7-3,TRBJ2-2,CASSLKGGGHTGELFF,TGTGCCAGCAGCTTAAAAGGCGGGGGCCACACCGGGGAGCTGTTTTTT
NA,few,13,TRBV20-1,TRBJ2-7,CSARWRGTYEQYF,TGCAGTGCTAGATGGCGGGGCACTTACGAGCAGTACTTC
NA,NA,14,TRBV4-1,TRBJ2-7,CASSQVKQAYEQYF,TGCGCCAGCAGCCAAGTCAAACAGGCCTACGAGCAGTACTTC
NA,few,13,TRBV6-1,TRBJ2-7,CASSPSVAGEQYF,TGTGCCAGCAGTCCTAGCGTCGCTGGGGAGCAGTACTTC
NA,NA,14,TRBV7-9,TRBJ1-1,CASSYSRENTEAFF,TGTGCCAGCAGCTACTCTAGAGAGAACACTGAAGCTTTCTTT
NA,few,12,TRBV12-3/TRBV12-4,TRBJ1-3,CASGYLGNTIYF,TGTGCCAGCGGATATCTGGGAAACACCATATATTTT